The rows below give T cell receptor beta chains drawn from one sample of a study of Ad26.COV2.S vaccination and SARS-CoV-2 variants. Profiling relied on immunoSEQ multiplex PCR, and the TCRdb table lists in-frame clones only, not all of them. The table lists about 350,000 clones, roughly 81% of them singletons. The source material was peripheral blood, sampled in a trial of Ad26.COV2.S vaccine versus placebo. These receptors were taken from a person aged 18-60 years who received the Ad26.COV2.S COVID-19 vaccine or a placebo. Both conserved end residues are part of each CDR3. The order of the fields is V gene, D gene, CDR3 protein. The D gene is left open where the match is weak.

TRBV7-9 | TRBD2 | CASSQAEGLVTYEQYF
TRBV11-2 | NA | CASSPPRPSYNEQFF
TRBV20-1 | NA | CSASIADRDGLYEQYF
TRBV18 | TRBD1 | CASSPTGQGAAGELFF
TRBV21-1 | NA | CASSKASPGSSYNEQFF
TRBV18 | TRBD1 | CASLSTAPGQGANEQFF
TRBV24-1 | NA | CATSDLVFASTDTQYF
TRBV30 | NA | CAWSVGGFGEKLFF
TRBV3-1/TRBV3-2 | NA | CASSKLSRIREGPKNIQYF
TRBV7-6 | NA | CASSLSEGQPLHF
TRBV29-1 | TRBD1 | CSVDGQGNTGELFF
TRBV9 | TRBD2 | CASSERLAKGETQYF
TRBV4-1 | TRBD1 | CASSQDPTGQGRYGYTF
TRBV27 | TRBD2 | CASKPSGSGEQYF
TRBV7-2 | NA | CASSSDRGGYNEQFF
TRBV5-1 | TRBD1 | CASSSGVDRGYTF
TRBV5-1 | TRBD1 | CASSSGQASETQYF
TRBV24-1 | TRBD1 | CATSAGDRGTETQYF
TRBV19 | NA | CASSLSSALGSYNEQFF
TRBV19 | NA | CASSIGPGGAAGNEQFF
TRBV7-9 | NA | CASSLALKEETQYF
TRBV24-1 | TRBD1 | CATSVAAWGEGAGTDTQYF
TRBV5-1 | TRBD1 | CASSLGTGGVGNTIYF
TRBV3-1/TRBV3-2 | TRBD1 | CASSQHRDRDYEQYF
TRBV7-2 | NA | CASSLVFRSQETQYF
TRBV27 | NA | CASSPGRMNTEAFF
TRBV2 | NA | CASSAHEQYF
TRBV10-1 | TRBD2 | CASSESSGRSYEQYF
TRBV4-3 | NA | CASSQDQWGLGNQPQHF
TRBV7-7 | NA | CATAPFELAQETQYF
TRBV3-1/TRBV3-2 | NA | CASSQDAADLYNEQFF
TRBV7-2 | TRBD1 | CASSLGQARETQYF